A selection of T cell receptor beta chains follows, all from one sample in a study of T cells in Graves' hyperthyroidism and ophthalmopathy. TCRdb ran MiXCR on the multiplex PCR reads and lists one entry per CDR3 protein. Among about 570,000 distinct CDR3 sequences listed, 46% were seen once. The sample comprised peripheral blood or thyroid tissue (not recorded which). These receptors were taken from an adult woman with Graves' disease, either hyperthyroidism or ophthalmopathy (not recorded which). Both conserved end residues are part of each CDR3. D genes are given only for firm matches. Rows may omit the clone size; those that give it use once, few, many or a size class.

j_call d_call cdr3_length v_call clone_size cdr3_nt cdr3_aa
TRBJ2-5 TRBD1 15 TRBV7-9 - TGTGCCAGCAGCCGAGGACAGGGGCCCCAAGAGACCCAGTACTTC CASSRGQGPQETQYF
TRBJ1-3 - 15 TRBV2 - TGTGCCAGGAGGACAGAAGAGAGCTATGGCTACACCATATATTTT CARRTEESYGYTIYF
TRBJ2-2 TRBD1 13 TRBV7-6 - TGTGCCAGCAGCTCAGGGACAGCCCTGGAGCTGTTTTTT CASSSGTALELFF
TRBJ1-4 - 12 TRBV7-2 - TGTGCCAGCAGCGCATACCGGGTGAAACTGTTTTTT CASSAYRVKLFF
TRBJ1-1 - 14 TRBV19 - TGTGCCGGCAAACCAGGGGTCATGAACACTGAAGCTTTCTTT CAGKPGVMNTEAFF
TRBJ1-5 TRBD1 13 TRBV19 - TGTGCCAGTAAGGGACAGCGCGGTCAGCCCCAGCATTTT CASKGQRGQPQHF
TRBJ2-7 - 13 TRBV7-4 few TGTGCCTGGAGTGTAGCGCGCCTTGACGAGCAGTACTTC CAWSVARLDEQYF
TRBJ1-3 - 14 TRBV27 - TGTGCCAGCAGTCACTCCGGTCGGGGAAACACCATATATTTT CASSHSGRGNTIYF
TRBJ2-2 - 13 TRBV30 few TGTGCCTGGGATGATCTTAACACCGGGGAGCTGTTTTTT CAWDDLNTGELFF
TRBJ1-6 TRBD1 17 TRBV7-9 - TGTGCCAGCAGCGCCGACAGGGACATAACCCGTAATTCACCCCTCCACTTT CASSADRDITRNSPLHF
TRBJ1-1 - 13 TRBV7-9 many TGTGCCAGCACCGGAGGGGGGCATACTGAAGCTTTCTTT CASTGGGHTEAFF
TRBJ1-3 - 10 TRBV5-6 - TGTGCCAGCAGCTTTATCACCATATATTTT CASSFITIYF
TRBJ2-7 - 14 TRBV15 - TGTGCCACCAGCAGAGATCGGGGATCCTACGAGCAGTACTTC CATSRDRGSYEQYF
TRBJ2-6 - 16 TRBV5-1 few TGCGCCAGCAGCTTGGGAGGGTTCTCTGGGGCCAACGTCCTGACTTTC CASSLGGFSGANVLTF
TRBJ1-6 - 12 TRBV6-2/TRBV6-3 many TGTGCCAGCGAGCATCCGGATTCACCCCTCCACTTT CASEHPDSPLHF
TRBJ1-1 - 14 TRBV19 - TGTGCCAGTAGTATGGGGTCAGCGAACACTGAAGCTTTCTTT CASSMGSANTEAFF
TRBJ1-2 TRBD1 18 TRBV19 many TGTGCCAGTAGTATAAAAAGGACAGGGGTATACAGGGCGTATGGCTACACCTTC CASSIKRTGVYRAYGYTF